The rows below give T cell receptor beta chains drawn from one sample of a study of shared clonotypes between healthy human individuals. The repertoire was sequenced with immunoSEQ multiplex PCR; TCRdb's copy has only in-frame clones and lacks some. The data hold roughly 500,000 clones, with around 85% observed a single time. The sample comprised PBMCs. These receptors were collected from a woman aged 40-49 years in good health. Some clones in this sample may be carry-over from other donors' samples. The CDR3 runs from the conserved cysteine through the conserved F or W. The D gene is left open where the match is weak. Rows may omit the clone size; those that give it use once, few, many or a size class.

NA,TRBJ2-2,TRBV6-5,13,NA,TGTGCCAGCAGTTACGGAGGCACCGGGGAGCTGTTTTTT,CASSYGGTGELFF
TRBD2,TRBJ2-2,TRBV18,16,NA,TGTGCCAGCTCACTTCCTAGCGGGACTAGCACCGGGGAGCTGTTTTTT,CASSLPSGTSTGELFF
TRBD2,TRBJ2-1,TRBV5-3,12,NA,TGTGCCAGAAGCCACACGGGAGGTGAGCAGTTCTTC,CARSHTGGEQFF
NA,TRBJ1-1,TRBV6-5,11,NA,TGTGCCAGCAGCCAAGGGTTTGAAGCTTTCTTT,CASSQGFEAFF
NA,TRBJ2-2,TRBV7-9,11,once,TGTGCCAGCAGCCCCGGGAGGGAGCTGTTTTTT,CASSPGRELFF
NA,TRBJ1-2,TRBV28,13,NA,TGTGCCAGCAGCACCCCTGCTAACTATGGCTACACCTTC,CASSTPANYGYTF
NA,TRBJ1-2,TRBV28,13,NA,TGTGCCAGCAGTTGGTCAGGGGAGAGTGGCTACACCTTC,CASSWSGESGYTF
NA,TRBJ2-7,TRBV7-9,14,NA,TGTGCCAGCAAGCTTAGCGAGGGACCCTACGAGCAGTACTTC,CASKLSEGPYEQYF
NA,TRBJ1-5,TRBV6-1,12,NA,TGTGCCAGCAGTGATCGCAATCAGCCCCAGCATTTT,CASSDRNQPQHF
NA,TRBJ2-3,TRBV7-9,11,NA,TGTGCCAGCAGCTTAAGCGATACGCAGTATTTT,CASSLSDTQYF
TRBD2,TRBJ2-1,TRBV4-2,14,NA,TGTGCCAGCAGCCAGCAGCGGGAGTACAATGAGCAGTTCTTC,CASSQQREYNEQFF
NA,TRBJ1-1,TRBV28,12,NA,TGTGCCGACGCTCCCATGAACACTGAAGCTTTCTTT,CADAPMNTEAFF
NA,TRBJ2-3,TRBV2,17,NA,TGTGCCAGCAGAAGATCCGGGACAAATGTAGGCACAGATACGCAGTATTTT,CASRRSGTNVGTDTQYF
NA,TRBJ2-1,TRBV28,13,once,TGTGCCAGCAGTCTGGGCCCAGGCGATGAGCAGTTCTTC,CASSLGPGDEQFF
TRBD2,TRBJ2-3,TRBV5-6,15,NA,TGTGCCAGCAGCTTGGAAGCGGGAGACGCAGATACGCAGTATTTT,CASSLEAGDADTQYF
NA,TRBJ1-3,TRBV4-1,15,NA,TGCGCCAGCAGCCAAGGAGGCAGGGCTGGAAACACCATATATTTT,CASSQGGRAGNTIYF
TRBD1,TRBJ2-7,TRBV4-3,17,NA,TGCGCCAGCAGCCAAGCCGCCTCGTGGGACAGGGGCTACGAGCAGTACTTC,CASSQAASWDRGYEQYF